This T cell receptor (beta chain) was sequenced in a study of blood T cell repertoires in COVID-19. Looking at the study overall: Italy, Spain and the United States were the sources of the convalescent and acute COVID-19 samples. Nucleic acid was either cDNA or gDNA, and it came from T cells, B-cell-depleted T cells, or PBMCs.

About this clone itself: At one end, the junction sequence differs from germline, possibly due to a read error.

As handled by the study authors: Estimation of nucleated cell counts was performed using reference gene primer amplification. Sequencing used immunoSEQ multiplex PCR; TCRdb keeps in-frame clones, though not all of them. Clonal size and the V and J genes are those of that table, whereas D and trimming came from the DNA. The data show fewer than 180,000 clones, approximately 90% seen once. The CDR3 has 13 residues. In germline, CDR1 is MGHRA, CDR2 YSYEKL. The rearrangement uses TRBV4-1 and TRBJ1-2; TRBD1 matches at 7 bases. Sequenced input: peripheral blood. The origin of this receptor is a woman aged 55 to 70 with active or convalescent COVID-19. The CDR3 spells CASSHDRERALAF. Written as DNA, the CDR3 is TGCGCCAGCAGCCACGACAGGGAAAGAGCGCTCGCCTTC.